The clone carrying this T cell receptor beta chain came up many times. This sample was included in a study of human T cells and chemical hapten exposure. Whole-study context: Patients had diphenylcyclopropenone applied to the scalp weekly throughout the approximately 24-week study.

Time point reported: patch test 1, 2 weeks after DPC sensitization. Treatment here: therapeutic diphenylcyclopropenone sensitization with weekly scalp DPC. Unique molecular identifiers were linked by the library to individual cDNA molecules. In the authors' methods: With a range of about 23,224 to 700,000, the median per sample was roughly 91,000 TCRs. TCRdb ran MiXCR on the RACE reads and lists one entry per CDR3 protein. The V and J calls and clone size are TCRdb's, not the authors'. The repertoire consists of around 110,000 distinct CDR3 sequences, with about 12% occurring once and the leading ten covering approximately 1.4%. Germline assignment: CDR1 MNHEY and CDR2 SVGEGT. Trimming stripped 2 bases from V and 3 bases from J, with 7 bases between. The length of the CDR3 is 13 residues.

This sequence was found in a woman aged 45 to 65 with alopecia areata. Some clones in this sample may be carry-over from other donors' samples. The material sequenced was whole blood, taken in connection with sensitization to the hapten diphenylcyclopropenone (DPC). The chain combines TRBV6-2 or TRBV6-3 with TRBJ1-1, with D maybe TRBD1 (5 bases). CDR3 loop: CASSYEGHTEAFF. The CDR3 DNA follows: TGTGCCAGCAGTTACGAGGGACACACTGAAGCTTTCTTT.